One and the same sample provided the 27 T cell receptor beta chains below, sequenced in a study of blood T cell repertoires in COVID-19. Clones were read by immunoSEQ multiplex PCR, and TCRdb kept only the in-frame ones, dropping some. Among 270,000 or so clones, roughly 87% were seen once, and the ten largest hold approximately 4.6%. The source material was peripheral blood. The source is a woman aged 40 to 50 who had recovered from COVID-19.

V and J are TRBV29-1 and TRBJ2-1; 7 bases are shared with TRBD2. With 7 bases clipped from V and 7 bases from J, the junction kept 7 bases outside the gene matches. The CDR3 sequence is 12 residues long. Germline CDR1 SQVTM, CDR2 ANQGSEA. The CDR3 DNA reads TGCAGCGCCACGGGACTAACAAATGAGCAGTTCTTC. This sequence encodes CSATGLTNEQFF.

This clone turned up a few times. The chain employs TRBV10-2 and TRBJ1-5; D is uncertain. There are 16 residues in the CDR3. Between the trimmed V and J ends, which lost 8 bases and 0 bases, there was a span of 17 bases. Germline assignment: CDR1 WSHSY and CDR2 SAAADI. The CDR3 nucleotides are TGCGCCAGCGGCGTAGAGCAGGCCCATAGCAATCAGCCCCAGCATTTT. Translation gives CASGVEQAHSNQPQHF.

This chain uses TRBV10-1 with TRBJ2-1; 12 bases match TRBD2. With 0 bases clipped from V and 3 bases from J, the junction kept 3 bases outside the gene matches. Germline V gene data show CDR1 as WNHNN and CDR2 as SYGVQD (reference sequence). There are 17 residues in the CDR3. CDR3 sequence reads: CASSESRLAGVYNEQFF. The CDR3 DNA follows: TGCGCCAGCAGTGAGTCGAGACTAGCGGGAGTCTACAATGAGCAGTTCTTC.

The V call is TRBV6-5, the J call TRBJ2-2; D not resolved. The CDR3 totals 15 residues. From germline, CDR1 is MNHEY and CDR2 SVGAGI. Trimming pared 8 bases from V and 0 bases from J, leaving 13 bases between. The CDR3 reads CASSLSQANTGELFF. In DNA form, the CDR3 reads TGTGCCAGCTCCCTTTCGCAGGCGAACACCGGGGAGCTGTTTTTT.

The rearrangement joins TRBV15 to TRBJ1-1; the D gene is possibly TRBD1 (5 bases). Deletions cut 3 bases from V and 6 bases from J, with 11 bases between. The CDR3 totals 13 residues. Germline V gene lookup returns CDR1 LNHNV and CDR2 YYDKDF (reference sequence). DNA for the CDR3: TGTGCCACCAGCAGTGATGGGGCACCTGAAGCTTTCTTT. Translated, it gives CATSSDGAPEAFF.

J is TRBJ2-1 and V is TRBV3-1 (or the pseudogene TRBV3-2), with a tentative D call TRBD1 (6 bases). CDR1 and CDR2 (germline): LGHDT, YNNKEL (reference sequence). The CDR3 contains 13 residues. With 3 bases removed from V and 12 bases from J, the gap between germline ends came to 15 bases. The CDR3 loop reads CASSHGGPQGQFF. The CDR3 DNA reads TGTGCCAGCAGCCATGGGGGCCCACAGGGGCAGTTCTTC.

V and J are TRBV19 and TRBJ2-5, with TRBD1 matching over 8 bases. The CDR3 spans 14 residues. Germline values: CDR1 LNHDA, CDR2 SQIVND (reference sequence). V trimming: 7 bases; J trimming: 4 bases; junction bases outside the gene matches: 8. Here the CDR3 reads CASMSDRGRETQYF. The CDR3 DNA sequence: TGTGCCAGTATGAGCGACAGGGGACGAGAGACCCAGTACTTC.

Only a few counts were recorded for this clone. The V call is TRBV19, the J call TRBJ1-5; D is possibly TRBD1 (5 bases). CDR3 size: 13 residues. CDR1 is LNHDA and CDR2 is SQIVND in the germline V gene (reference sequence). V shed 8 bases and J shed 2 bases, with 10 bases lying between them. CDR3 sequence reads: CASSRVGNQPQHF. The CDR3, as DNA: TGTGCCAGTTCCAGGGTAGGCAATCAGCCCCAGCATTTT. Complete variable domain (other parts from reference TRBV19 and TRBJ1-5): DGGITQSPKYLFRKEGQNVTLSCEQNLNHDAMYWYRQDPGQGLRLIYYSQIVNDFQKGDIAEGYSVSREKKESFPLTVTSAQKNPTAFYLCASSRVGNQPQHFGDGTRLSIL.

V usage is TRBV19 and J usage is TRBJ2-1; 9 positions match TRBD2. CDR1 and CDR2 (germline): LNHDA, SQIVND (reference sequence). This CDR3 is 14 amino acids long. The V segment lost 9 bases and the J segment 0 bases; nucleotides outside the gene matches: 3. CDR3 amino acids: CASERGDSYNEQFF. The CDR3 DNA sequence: TGTGCCAGCGAGCGGGGGGACTCCTACAATGAGCAGTTCTTC. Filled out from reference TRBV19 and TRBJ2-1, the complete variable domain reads DGGITQSPKYLFRKEGQNVTLSCEQNLNHDAMYWYRQDPGQGLRLIYYSQIVNDFQKGDIAEGYSVSREKKESFPLTVTSAQKNPTAFYLCASERGDSYNEQFFGPGTRLTVL.

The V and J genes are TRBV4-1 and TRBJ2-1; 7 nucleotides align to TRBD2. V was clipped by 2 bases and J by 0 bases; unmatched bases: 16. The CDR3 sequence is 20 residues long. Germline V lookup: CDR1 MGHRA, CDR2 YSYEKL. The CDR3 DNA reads TGCGCCAGCAGCCAAAGCGGACTAGTCTTAACCTCGAACTCCTACAATGAGCAGTTCTTC. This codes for CASSQSGLVLTSNSYNEQFF.

CDR3 amino acids: CAWSVQGETQYF. In DNA, the CDR3 is TGTGCCTGGAGTGTACAGGGTGAGACCCAGTACTTC. The genes are TRBV30 and TRBJ2-5; TRBD1 is a possible D gene (6 bases). Germline values: CDR1 GTSNPN, CDR2 SVGIG (reference sequence). Trimming shortened V by 0 bases and J by 5 bases, and 7 bases separated the two germline ends. CDR3 length equals 12 residues.

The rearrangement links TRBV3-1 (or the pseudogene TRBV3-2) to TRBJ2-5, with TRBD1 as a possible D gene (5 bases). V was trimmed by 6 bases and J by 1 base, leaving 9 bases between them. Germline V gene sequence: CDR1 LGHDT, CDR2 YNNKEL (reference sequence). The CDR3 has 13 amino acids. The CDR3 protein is CASSLRVQETQYF. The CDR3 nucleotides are TGTGCCAGCAGTCTCAGGGTCCAAGAGACCCAGTACTTC.

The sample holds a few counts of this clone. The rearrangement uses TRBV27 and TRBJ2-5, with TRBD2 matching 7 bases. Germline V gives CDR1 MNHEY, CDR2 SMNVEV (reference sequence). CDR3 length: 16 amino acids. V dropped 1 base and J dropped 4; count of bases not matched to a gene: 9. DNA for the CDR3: TGTGCCAGCAGTTTATACGGCGGGAGAGTTGGAGAGACCCAGTACTTC. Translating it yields CASSLYGGRVGETQYF.

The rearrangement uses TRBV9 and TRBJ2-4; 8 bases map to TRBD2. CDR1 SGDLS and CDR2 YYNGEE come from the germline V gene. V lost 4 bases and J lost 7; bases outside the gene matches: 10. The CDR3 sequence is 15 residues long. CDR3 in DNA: TGTGCCAGCAGCCCTGACCCGGGGACTAGGAACATTCAGTACTTC. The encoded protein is CASSPDPGTRNIQYF.

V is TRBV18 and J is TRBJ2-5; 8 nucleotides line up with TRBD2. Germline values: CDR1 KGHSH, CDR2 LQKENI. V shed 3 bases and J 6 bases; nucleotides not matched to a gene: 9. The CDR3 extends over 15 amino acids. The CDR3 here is CASSPPRGLEQTQYF. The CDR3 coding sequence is TGTGCCAGCTCACCGCCGCGGGGACTAGAGCAGACCCAGTACTTC.

This chain's CDR3 is CASSFRQNEQFF. In nucleotides, the CDR3 is TGTGCCAGTAGTTTCAGACAAAATGAGCAGTTCTTC. This rearrangement joins TRBV19 to TRBJ2-1; D remains ambiguous. V dropped 5 bases and J dropped 7 bases, with 9 bases sitting between them. Germline assignment: CDR1 LNHDA and CDR2 SQIVND (reference sequence). The CDR3 covers 12 residues.

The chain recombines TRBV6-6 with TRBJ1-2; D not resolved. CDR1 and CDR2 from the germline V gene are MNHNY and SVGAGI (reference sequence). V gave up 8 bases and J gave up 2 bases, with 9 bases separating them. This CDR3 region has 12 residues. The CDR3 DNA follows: TGTGCCAGCGGCAGGCTCAACTATGGCTACACCTTC. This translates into CASGRLNYGYTF.

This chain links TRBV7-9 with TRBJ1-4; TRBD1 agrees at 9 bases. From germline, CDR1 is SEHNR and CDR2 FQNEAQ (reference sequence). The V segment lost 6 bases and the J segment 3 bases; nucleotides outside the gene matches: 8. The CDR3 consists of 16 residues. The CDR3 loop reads CASRPTGGPANEKLFF. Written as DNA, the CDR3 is TGTGCCAGCAGACCAACAGGGGGCCCGGCTAATGAAAAACTGTTTTTT.

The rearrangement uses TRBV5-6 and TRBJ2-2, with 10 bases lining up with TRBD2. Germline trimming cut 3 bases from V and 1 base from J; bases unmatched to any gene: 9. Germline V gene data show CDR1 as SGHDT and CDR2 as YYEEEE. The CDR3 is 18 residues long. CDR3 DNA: TGTGCCAGCAGCTGGGGCCAGACTAGCGGGTGGAACACCGGGGAGCTGTTTTTT. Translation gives CASSWGQTSGWNTGELFF. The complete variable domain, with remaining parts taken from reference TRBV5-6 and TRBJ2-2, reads DAGVTQSPTHLIKTRGQQVTLRCSPKSGHDTVSWYQQALGQGPQFIFQYYEEEERQRGNFPDRFSGHQFPNYSSELNVNALLLGDSALYLCASSWGQTSGWNTGELFFGEGSRLTVL.

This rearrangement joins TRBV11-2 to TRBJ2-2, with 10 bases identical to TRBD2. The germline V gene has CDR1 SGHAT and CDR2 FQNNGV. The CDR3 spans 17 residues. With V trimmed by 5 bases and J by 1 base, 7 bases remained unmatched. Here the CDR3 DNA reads TGTGCCAGCAGCCACGGACTAGCGGCAGGGAACACCGGGGAGCTGTTTTTT. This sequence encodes CASSHGLAAGNTGELFF.

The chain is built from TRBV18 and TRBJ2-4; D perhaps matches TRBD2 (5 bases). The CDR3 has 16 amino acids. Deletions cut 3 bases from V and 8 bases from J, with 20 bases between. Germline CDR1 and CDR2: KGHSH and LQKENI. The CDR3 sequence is CASSPFSGRVGDIQYF. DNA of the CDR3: TGTGCCAGCTCACCCTTTAGTGGACGGGTCGGGGACATTCAGTACTTC.

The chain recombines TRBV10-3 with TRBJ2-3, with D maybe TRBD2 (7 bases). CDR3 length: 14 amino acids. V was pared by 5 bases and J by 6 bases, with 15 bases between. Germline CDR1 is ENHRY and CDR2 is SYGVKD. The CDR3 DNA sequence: TGTGCCATCAGTCTTGGGGGGGCCGGGGATACGCAGTATTTT. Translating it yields CAISLGGAGDTQYF.

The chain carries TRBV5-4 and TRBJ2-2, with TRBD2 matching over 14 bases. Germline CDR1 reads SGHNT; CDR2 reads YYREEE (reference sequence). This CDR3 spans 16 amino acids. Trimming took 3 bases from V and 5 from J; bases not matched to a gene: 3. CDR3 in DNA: TGTGCCAGCAGCTCCCGGACTAGCGGGAGGACCGGGGAGCTGTTTTTT. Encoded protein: CASSSRTSGRTGELFF.

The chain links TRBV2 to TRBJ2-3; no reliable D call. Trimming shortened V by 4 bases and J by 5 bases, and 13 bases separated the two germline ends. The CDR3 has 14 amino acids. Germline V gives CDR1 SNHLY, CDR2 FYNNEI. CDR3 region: CASSVWAVGDTQYF. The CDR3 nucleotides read TGTGCCAGCAGTGTGTGGGCAGTCGGAGATACGCAGTATTTT.

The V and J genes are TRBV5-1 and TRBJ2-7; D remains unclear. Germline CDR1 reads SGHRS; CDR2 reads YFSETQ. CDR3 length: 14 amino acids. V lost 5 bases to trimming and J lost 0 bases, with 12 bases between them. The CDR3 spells CASRIQVSSYEQYF. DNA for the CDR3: TGCGCCAGCAGGATCCAGGTGAGCTCCTACGAGCAGTACTTC.

CDR3 nucleotides: TGTGCCAGCAGCTTAGATCTTCTAGCGGGACACACAGATACGCAGTATTTT. Translated, it gives CASSLDLLAGHTDTQYF. This chain connects TRBV11-3 to TRBJ2-3; 9 bases align to TRBD2. This CDR3 comprises 17 residues. The germline V gene encodes CDR1 SGHNT and CDR2 YENEEA. J was trimmed by 2 bases and V by 0 bases; bases with no gene match: 6.

This chain's CDR3 is CAISVAGGNYYEQYV. CDR3 DNA sequence: TGTGCCATCAGCGTAGCGGGAGGGAACTACTACGAGCAGTACGTC. The V gene is TRBV10-3, the J gene TRBJ2-7, with 11 bases identical to TRBD2. The CDR3 covers 15 residues. Germline CDR1 reads ENHRY; CDR2 reads SYGVKD. V dropped 6 bases and J dropped 3; count of bases not matched to a gene: 7.